The clone carrying this T cell receptor beta chain appeared a few times. The antigen remains unidentified. All the patients suffered relapse after autologous stem cell transplantation, and brentuximab vedotin exposure differed. The data derive from a study of PD-1 blockade in classical Hodgkin lymphoma. Across the whole study: Nivolumab was given intravenously to patients at 3 mg/kg every 2 weeks. General study points: Compared with healthy donors, newly diagnosed patients reportedly showed lower baseline TCR diversity.

From germline, CDR1 is MNHNY and CDR2 SVGAGI (reference sequence). This CDR3 spans 13 amino acids. Trimming took off 7 bases at V and 4 bases at J, with 11 bases between the two ends. Sequencing used immunoSEQ multiplex PCR; TCRdb keeps in-frame clones, though not all of them. The sample shows over 50,000 clones, 73% of them seen only once. This clonotype was sampled from a human donor with classical Hodgkin lymphoma. This chain joins TRBV6-6 and TRBJ1-5; possibly TRBD1 for D (6 bases). Here the sequenced sample was peripheral blood mononuclear cells (PBMCs), taken before the second cycle of nivolumab. CDR3 in DNA: TGTGCCAGCAAGGGGGGGCGAAATCAGCCCCAGCATTTT. Translated, it gives CASKGGRNQPQHF.